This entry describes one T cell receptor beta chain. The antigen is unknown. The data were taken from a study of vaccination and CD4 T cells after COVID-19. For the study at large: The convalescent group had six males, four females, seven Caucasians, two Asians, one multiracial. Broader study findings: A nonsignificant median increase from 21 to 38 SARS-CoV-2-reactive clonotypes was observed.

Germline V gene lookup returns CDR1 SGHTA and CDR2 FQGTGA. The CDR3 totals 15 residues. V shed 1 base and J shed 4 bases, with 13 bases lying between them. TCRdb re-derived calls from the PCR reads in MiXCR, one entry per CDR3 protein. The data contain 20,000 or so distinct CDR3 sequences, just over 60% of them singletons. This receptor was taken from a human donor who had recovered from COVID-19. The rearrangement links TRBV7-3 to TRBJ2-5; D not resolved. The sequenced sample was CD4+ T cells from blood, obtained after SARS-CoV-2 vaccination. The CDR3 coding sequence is TGTGCCAGCAGCTTAATGAGTAGGGTCGGAGAGACCCAGTACTTC. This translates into CASSLMSRVGETQYF.